The 22 T cell receptor beta chains given below trace back to one sample, sequenced in a study of T cells in narcolepsy. Data came from immunoSEQ multiplex PCR; TCRdb stores just in-frame clones and leaves some out. The data contain 15,000 to 20,000 clones, 85% to 90% of them singletons. The sequencing input was memory (CD45RA-) CD4+ T cells from blood. Receptor source: a human donor in good health.

V and J are TRBV5-4 and TRBJ2-5; possibly TRBD2 for D (6 bases). Near its end, the DNA agrees better with TRBJ2-7, so the J call may be wrong. CDR3 length equals 16 residues. Germline V CDR1 and CDR2: SGHNT, YYREEE (reference sequence). CDR3 sequence reads: CASSLGAGRGAYEQYF. The CDR3 nucleotides are TGTGCCAGCAGCTTGGGGGCGGGACGGGGAGCCTACGAGCAGTACTTC.

This chain connects TRBV4-3 to TRBJ2-1, with D hard to call. Trimming cost V 1 base and J 4 bases, with 11 bases left between them. CDR1 LGHNA and CDR2 YSLEER come from the germline V gene. The CDR3 is 15 amino acids. For the CDR3, the DNA is TGCGCCAGCAGCCAAGGGCTCACCCTATACAATGAGCAGTTCTTC. It yields the protein CASSQGLTLYNEQFF.

This clone was found a few times. The chain couples TRBV6-1 to TRBJ1-4; TRBD1 might be the D (6 bases). The germline V and J ends were trimmed by 5 bases and 5 bases, with 9 bases remaining between them. The CDR3 is 13 amino acids. Germline V lookup: CDR1 MNHNS, CDR2 SASEGT. The CDR3 reads CASSLDRNEKLFF. In DNA form, the CDR3 reads TGTGCCAGCAGTTTAGACAGGAATGAAAAACTGTTTTTT.

This chain uses TRBV5-6 with TRBJ1-3; 9 nucleotides align to TRBD1. Germline V CDR1 and CDR2: SGHDT, YYEEEE. This CDR3 spans 18 amino acids. Unmatched junction bases numbered 14, after V lost 6 bases and J lost 1 base. CDR3 sequence: CASTPLRQGEWSGNTIYF. CDR3 in DNA: TGTGCCAGCACCCCCCTGCGACAGGGGGAATGGTCTGGAAACACCATATATTTT. Filled out from reference TRBV5-6 and TRBJ1-3, the complete variable domain reads DAGVTQSPTHLIKTRGQQVTLRCSPKSGHDTVSWYQQALGQGPQFIFQYYEEEERQRGNFPDRFSGHQFPNYSSELNVNALLLGDSALYLCASTPLRQGEWSGNTIYFGEGSWLTVV.

V usage is TRBV6-5 and J usage is TRBJ1-1, with a possible D match to TRBD1 (5 bases). This CDR3 spans 15 amino acids. The V and J ends lost 1 base and 1 base respectively, with 10 bases between them. Germline values: CDR1 MNHEY, CDR2 SVGAGI. DNA of the CDR3: TGTGCCAGCAGTTACTTACCAGGGCGGAACACTGAAGCTTTCTTT. Translating it yields CASSYLPGRNTEAFF.

This CDR3 is CAISDGRPIGKLFF. The CDR3 DNA reads as TGTGCCATCAGTGATGGCCGGCCCATAGGAAAACTGTTTTTT. This chain connects TRBV10-3 to TRBJ1-4; no clear D gene. In germline, CDR1 is ENHRY, CDR2 SYGVKD. V was pared by 3 bases and J by 10 bases, with 15 bases between. This CDR3 has 14 residues.

This rearrangement joins TRBV7-3 to TRBJ1-1; D gene ambiguous. The CDR3 consists of 13 residues. Trimming took 4 bases from V and 8 from J, leaving 14 bases between them. Germline-derived CDR1 and CDR2 are SGHTA and FQGTGA. The CDR3 DNA is TGTGCCAGCAGCTCCCGGCCCTTTAAAGAAGCTTTCTTT. This encodes CASSSRPFKEAFF.

This rearrangement joins TRBV11-1 to TRBJ2-5, with 8 bases that match TRBD1. Germline CDR1 is SGHAT and CDR2 is FQDESV (reference sequence). CDR3 length equals 17 residues. V lost 5 bases to trimming and J lost 4 bases; unmatched junction nucleotides: 15. The CDR3 nucleotides are TGTGCCAGCAGCCCCCGCACAGGGGGAAGATCCGTAGAGACCCAGTACTTC. This codes for CASSPRTGGRSVETQYF. The whole variable domain, filled in from reference TRBV11-1 and TRBJ2-5, reads EAEVAQSPRYKITEKSQAVAFWCDPISGHATLYWYRQILGQGPELLVQFQDESVVDDSQLPKDRFSAERLKGVDSTLKIQPAELGDSAMYLCASSPRTGGRSVETQYFGPGTRLLVL.

The gene calls are TRBV27 and TRBJ2-5, with no clear D. Germline V gene lookup returns CDR1 MNHEY and CDR2 SMNVEV (reference sequence). The CDR3 spans 13 residues. With 2 bases removed from V and 5 bases from J, the gap between germline ends came to 9 bases. In nucleotides, the CDR3 is TGTGCCAGCAGTTTAGGACCGGAGGAGACCCAGTACTTC. Encoded protein: CASSLGPEETQYF.

This clone was recorded only once. V and J are TRBV7-8 and TRBJ2-5, with D unresolved. The V end was cut by 3 bases, the J end by 1 base, with 0 bases between. Looked up from germline, CDR1 is SGHVS and CDR2 is FQNEAQ. The CDR3 is made up of 11 amino acids. The CDR3 loop reads CASSFQETQYF. The CDR3 DNA reads TGTGCCAGCAGCTTCCAAGAGACCCAGTACTTC.

V and J are TRBV5-4 and TRBJ2-7; 7 positions agree with TRBD2. The CDR3 contains 14 residues. With V trimmed by 2 bases and J by 2 bases, 4 bases remained unmatched. Germline CDR1 and CDR2: SGHNT and YYREEE (reference sequence). CDR3 bases: TGTGCCAGCAGCTTCGAGGGAGGGGCCTACGAGCAGTACTTC. Translated: CASSFEGGAYEQYF.

The genes are TRBV6-1 and TRBJ1-2; no clear D. The CDR3 has 11 residues. Trimming removed 7 bases from V and 7 bases from J, with 10 bases in between. Germline V gene data show CDR1 as MNHNS and CDR2 as SASEGT. The CDR3 region has the DNA TGTGCCAGCACCATCTGGCTTGGCTACACCTTC. It is translated as CASTIWLGYTF.

The V gene is TRBV6-1, the J gene TRBJ1-1; D not certain. The CDR3 has 14 residues. The germline V and J ends were trimmed by 4 bases and 6 bases, with 15 bases remaining between them. In germline, CDR1 is MNHNS, CDR2 SASEGT. The CDR3 DNA follows: TGTGCCAGCAGTGCCTCCCTAGCGAGGTCTGAAGCTTTCTTT. Translating gives CASSASLARSEAFF.

The CDR3 DNA reads as TGTGCCAGCAGCTTAGAGGAGCCGGGACTAGCGGGACAGTTCTTC. Translated: CASSLEEPGLAGQFF. The chain links TRBV7-2 to TRBJ2-1; 13 bases fit TRBD2. With V trimmed by 1 base and J by 13 bases, 7 bases remained unmatched. Germline CDR1 reads SGHTA; CDR2 reads FQGNSA. This CDR3 has 15 residues.

This clone was seen a single time. The rearrangement links TRBV11-1 to TRBJ1-1; D gene unclear. The CDR3 has 11 amino acids. CDR1 is SGHAT and CDR2 is FQDESV in the germline V gene (reference sequence). Trimming took 3 bases from V and 8 from J, leaving 7 bases between them. Here the CDR3 reads CASSFGVEAFF. In nucleotides, the CDR3 is TGTGCCAGCAGCTTCGGGGTAGAAGCTTTCTTT.

The rearrangement joins TRBV5-8 to TRBJ1-2; 7 bases match TRBD1. The CDR3 is 14 residues long. Trimming cost V 1 base and J 7 bases; bases outside gene matches: 7. The germline V gene encodes CDR1 SGHTS and CDR2 YDEGEE. The CDR3 DNA sequence: TGTGCCAGCAGCTTGTTCAGGGGGGGAGGTGGCTACACCTTC. Its protein is CASSLFRGGGGYTF. The whole variable domain, filled in from reference TRBV5-8 and TRBJ1-2, reads EAGVTQSPTHLIKTRGQQATLRCSPISGHTSVYWYQQALGLGLQFLLWYDEGEERNRGNFPPRFSGRQFPNYSSELNVNALELEDSALYLCASSLFRGGGGYTFGSGTRLTVV.

The rearrangement uses TRBV5-8 and TRBJ1-1, with TRBD1 as a possible D gene (6 bases). Germline-derived CDR1 and CDR2 are SGHTS and YDEGEE. Trimming stripped 4 bases from V and 4 bases from J, with 11 bases between. This CDR3 contains 13 residues. CDR3 region: CASSHRAGTEAFF. The CDR3, as DNA: TGTGCCAGCAGCCACAGGGCAGGCACTGAAGCTTTCTTT. Combining the CDR3 with reference TRBV5-8 and TRBJ1-1 gives the whole variable domain EAGVTQSPTHLIKTRGQQATLRCSPISGHTSVYWYQQALGLGLQFLLWYDEGEERNRGNFPPRFSGRQFPNYSSELNVNALELEDSALYLCASSHRAGTEAFFGQGTRLTVV.

In regard to this clone: One end of the junction varies from germline; a read error may be responsible. Distinct nucleotide sequences in the sample also encode this CDR3. The gene calls are TRBV6-5 and TRBJ2-7, with 7 bases aligning to TRBD2. Germline V lookup: CDR1 MNHEY, CDR2 SVGAGI. The CDR3 has 14 amino acids. The CDR3 here is CASSGRRTRDEQYF. CDR3 DNA: TGCGCCAGCAGTGGTCGCAGGACTAGGGACGAGCAGTACTTC.

The chain links TRBV19 to TRBJ2-7, with D perhaps TRBD1 (6 bases). Germline-derived CDR1 and CDR2 are LNHDA and SQIVND (reference sequence). This CDR3 is built from 13 residues. Trimming cost V 3 bases and J 5 bases, with 11 bases left between them. The CDR3 reads CASSITNRDEQYF. The CDR3 coding sequence is TGTGCCAGTAGTATCACTAACAGGGACGAGCAGTACTTC.

This clone has more than one count but fewer than ten. V usage is TRBV6-5 and J usage is TRBJ1-2, with D possibly being TRBD1 (5 bases). Trimming shortened V by 1 base and J by 0 bases, and 9 bases separated the two germline ends. The CDR3 runs to 15 residues. The V gene's germline CDR1 is MNHEY and CDR2 SVGAGI. Here the CDR3 reads CASSYLTGANYGYTF. The CDR3 bases are TGTGCCAGCAGTTACTTGACGGGGGCTAACTATGGCTACACCTTC.

The rearrangement uses TRBV5-5 and TRBJ1-6; maybe TRBD1 (5 bases). Germline lookup yields CDR1 SGHKS and CDR2 YYEKEE (reference sequence). The CDR3 is 15 amino acids. Trimming took 4 bases from V and 10 from J, leaving 18 bases between them. The CDR3 is CASSPTGDRRSPLHF. As DNA, the CDR3 is TGTGCCAGCAGCCCGACGGGAGACAGAAGATCACCCCTCCACTTT. Full variable domain (missing parts from reference TRBV5-5 and TRBJ1-6): DAGVTQSPTHLIKTRGQQVTLRCSPISGHKSVSWYQQVLGQGPQFIFQYYEKEERGRGNFPDRFSARQFPNYSSELNVNALLLGDSALYLCASSPTGDRRSPLHFGNGTRLTVT.

The V call is TRBV18, the J call TRBJ1-6; unclear D gene. CDR1 and CDR2 (germline): KGHSH, LQKENI. The V end was cut by 2 bases, the J end by 6 bases, with 11 bases between. CDR3 length equals 15 residues. The CDR3 DNA sequence: TGTGCCAGCTCACCAGTCGAACAGATTAATTCACCCCTCCACTTT. Translation gives CASSPVEQINSPLHF.